The present entry profiles one T cell receptor beta chain with its context. Trimming shortened V by 3 bases and J by 6 bases, and 14 bases separated the two germline ends. The V gene's germline CDR1 is LGHDT and CDR2 YNNKEL (reference sequence). The CDR3 is made up of 14 amino acids. RNA was extracted with the RNeasy kit, and a quantity of about 0.5 to 1 ug was reverse transcribed using random hexamers. TCRdb itself ran the immunoSEQ multiplex PCR reads through MiXCR, one entry per CDR3 protein. This table holds 180,000 or so distinct CDR3 sequences, about 93% found once. High-throughput TCR beta sequencing covered peripheral CD8+ and CD4+ T cells. These data originate in a study of CD8 T cells in Susac syndrome.

The TCR was taken from a human donor in good health. The chain links TRBV3-1 to TRBJ1-1; no reliable D call. What was sequenced was CD4+ T cells from PBMCs. The CDR3 DNA is TGTGCCAGCAGCCATGCGGGGTTATCCGCTGAAGCTTTCTTT. Translated, it gives CASSHAGLSAEAFF.